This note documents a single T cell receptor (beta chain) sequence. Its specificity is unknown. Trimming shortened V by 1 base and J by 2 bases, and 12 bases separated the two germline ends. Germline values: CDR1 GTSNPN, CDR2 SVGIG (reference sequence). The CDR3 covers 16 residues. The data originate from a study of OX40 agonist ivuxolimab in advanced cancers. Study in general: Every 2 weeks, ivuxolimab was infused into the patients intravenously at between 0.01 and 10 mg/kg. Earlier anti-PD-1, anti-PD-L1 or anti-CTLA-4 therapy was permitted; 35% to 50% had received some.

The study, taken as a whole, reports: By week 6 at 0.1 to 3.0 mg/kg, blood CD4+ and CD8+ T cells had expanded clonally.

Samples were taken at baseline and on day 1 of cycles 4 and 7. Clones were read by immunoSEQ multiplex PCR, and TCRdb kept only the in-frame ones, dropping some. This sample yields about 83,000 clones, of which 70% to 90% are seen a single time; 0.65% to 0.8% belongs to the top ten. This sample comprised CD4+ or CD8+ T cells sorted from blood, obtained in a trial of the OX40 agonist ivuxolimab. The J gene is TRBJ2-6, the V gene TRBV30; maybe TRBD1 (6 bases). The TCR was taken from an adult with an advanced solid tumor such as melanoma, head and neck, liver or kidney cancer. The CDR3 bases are TGTGCCTGGAGTGCCGCCAGGGGCACTGGGGCCAACGTCCTGACTTTC. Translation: CAWSAARGTGANVLTF.